This TCR beta chain appears in the sequencing data of a study of identical twins. Findings of the study overall: Analyses based on zero insertions could be partly confounded by invariant MAIT and iNKT cells. Shared out-of-frame alpha sequences (those common to twins) showed excess low generation probability.

CDR1 and CDR2 from the germline V gene are SEHNR and FQNEAQ (reference sequence). CDR3 length: 13 residues. With 7 bases removed from V and 5 bases from J, the gap between germline ends came to 15 bases. As for this clonotype: The antigen is not known.

TCRdb re-analysed the 5' RACE reads in MiXCR, keeping a single row per CDR3 protein. Among 520,000 or so distinct CDR3 sequences listed, roughly a fifth were seen once. The same data also went into a second study, on T cells expressing NK-cell markers. That report notes: In a group of about 6 donors, dominant NKG2C+ clonotypes represented about 1.0-8% of CD8+ T cells. These clonotypes, the leaders elsewhere, also led the CD3+CD56-NKG2C+ fraction in four donors.

The sequenced sample was CD4+ T cells sorted from blood. The receptor comes from a woman between 18 and 30 years old in good health. The V and J genes are TRBV7-9 and TRBJ2-7, with D perhaps matching TRBD1 (6 bases). The DNA for the CDR3 is TGTGCCAGCATCAGGGGCAGCCGGGACGAGCAGTACTTC. This encodes CASIRGSRDEQYF.